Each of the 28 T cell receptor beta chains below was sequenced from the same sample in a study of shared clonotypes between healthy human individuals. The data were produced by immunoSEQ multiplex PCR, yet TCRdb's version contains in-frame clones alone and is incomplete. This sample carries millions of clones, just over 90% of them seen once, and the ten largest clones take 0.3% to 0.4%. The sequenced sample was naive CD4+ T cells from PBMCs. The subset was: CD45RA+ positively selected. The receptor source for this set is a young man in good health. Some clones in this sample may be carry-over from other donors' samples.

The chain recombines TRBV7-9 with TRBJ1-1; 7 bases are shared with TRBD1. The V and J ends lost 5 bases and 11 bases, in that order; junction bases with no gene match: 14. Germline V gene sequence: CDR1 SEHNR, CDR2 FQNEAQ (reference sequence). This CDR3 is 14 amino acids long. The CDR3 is CASSRTGGGEGAFF. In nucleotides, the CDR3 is TGTGCCAGCAGCAGAACGGGAGGGGGCGAGGGTGCTTTCTTT.

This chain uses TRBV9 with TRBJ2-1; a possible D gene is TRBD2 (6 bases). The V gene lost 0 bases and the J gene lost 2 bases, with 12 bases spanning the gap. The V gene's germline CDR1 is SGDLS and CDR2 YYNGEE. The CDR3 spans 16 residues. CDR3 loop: CASSVGGSGPYNEQFF. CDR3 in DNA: TGTGCCAGCAGCGTAGGGGGAAGCGGGCCCTACAATGAGCAGTTCTTC. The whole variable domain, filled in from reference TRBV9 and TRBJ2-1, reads DSGVTQTPKHLITATGQRVTLRCSPRSGDLSVYWYQQSLDQGLQFLIQYYNGEERAKGNILERFSAQQFPDLHSELNLSSLELGDSALYFCASSVGGSGPYNEQFFGPGTRLTVL.

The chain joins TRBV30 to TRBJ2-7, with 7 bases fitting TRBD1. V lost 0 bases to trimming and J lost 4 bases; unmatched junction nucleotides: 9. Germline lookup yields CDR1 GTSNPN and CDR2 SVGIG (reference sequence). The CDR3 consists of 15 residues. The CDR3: CAWSVPEQGVYEQYF. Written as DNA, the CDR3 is TGTGCCTGGAGTGTACCTGAGCAGGGGGTATACGAGCAGTACTTC.

CDR3 sequence (DNA): TGTGCCAGCAGCGTAGGTGGCGCCCACCTAGATGAGCAGTTCTTC. It is translated as CASSVGGAHLDEQFF. The chain has TRBV9 and TRBJ2-1; no definite D call. Germline values: CDR1 SGDLS, CDR2 YYNGEE. The CDR3 is 15 residues long. Trimming removed 0 bases at V and 8 bases at J, with 15 bases between.

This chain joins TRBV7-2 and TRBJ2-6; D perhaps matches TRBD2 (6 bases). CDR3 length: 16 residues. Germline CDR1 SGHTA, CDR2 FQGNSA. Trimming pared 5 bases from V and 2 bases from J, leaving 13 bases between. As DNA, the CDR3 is TGTGCCAGCAGCCGGGACTCCCACACTGGGGCCAACGTCCTGACTTTC. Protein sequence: CASSRDSHTGANVLTF.

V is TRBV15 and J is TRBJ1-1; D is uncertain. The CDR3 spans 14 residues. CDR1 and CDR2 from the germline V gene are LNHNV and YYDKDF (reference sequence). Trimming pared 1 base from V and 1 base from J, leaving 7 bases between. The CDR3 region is CATSRAGRNTEAFF. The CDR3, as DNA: TGTGCCACCAGCAGAGCTGGCCGGAACACTGAAGCTTTCTTT.

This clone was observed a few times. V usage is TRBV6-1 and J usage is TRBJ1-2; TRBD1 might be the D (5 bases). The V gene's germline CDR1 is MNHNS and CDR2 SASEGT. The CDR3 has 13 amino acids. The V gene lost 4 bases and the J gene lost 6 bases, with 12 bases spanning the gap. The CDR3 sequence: CASSVRGSHGYTF. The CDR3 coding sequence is TGTGCCAGCAGTGTCCGGGGGAGCCATGGCTACACCTTC.

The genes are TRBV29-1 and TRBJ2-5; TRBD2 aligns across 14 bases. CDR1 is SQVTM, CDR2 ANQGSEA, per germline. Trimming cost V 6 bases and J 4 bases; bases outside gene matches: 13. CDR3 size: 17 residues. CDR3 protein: CSVGGLAGGGGVETQYF. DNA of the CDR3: TGCAGCGTAGGAGGACTAGCGGGAGGCGGGGGGGTAGAGACCCAGTACTTC.

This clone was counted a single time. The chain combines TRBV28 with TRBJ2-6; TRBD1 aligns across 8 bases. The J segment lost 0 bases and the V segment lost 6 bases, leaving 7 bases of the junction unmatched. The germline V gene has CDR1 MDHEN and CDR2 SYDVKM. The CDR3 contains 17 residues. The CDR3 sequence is CASSGTGDFSGANVLTF. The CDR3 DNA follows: TGTGCCAGCAGCGGGACAGGAGACTTCTCTGGGGCCAACGTCCTGACTTTC.

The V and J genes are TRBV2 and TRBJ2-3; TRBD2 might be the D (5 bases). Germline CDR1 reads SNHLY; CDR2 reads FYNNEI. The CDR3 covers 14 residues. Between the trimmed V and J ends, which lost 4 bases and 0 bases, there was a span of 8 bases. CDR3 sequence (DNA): TGTGCCAGCAGTGTTCGGAGGAGCACAGATACGCAGTATTTT. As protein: CASSVRRSTDTQYF.

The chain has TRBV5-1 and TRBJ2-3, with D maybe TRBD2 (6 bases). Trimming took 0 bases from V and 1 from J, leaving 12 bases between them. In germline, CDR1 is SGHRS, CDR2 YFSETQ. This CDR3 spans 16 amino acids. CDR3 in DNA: TGCGCCAGCAGCTTGGGGCCGGGGAGGCGCACAGATACGCAGTATTTT. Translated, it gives CASSLGPGRRTDTQYF.

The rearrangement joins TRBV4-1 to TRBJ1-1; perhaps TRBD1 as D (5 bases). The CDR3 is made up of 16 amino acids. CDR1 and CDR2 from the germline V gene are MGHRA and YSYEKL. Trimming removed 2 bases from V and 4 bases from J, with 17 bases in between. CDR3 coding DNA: TGCGCCAGCAGCCAATCATTTGGGGGGGGTGCCACTGAAGCTTTCTTT. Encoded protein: CASSQSFGGGATEAFF.

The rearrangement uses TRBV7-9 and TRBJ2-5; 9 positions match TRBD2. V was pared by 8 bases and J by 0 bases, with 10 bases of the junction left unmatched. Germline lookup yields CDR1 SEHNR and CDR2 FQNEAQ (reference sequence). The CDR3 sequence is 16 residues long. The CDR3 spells CASSRGEREDQETQYF. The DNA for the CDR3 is TGTGCCAGCTCCAGGGGGGAGCGGGAGGACCAAGAGACCCAGTACTTC.

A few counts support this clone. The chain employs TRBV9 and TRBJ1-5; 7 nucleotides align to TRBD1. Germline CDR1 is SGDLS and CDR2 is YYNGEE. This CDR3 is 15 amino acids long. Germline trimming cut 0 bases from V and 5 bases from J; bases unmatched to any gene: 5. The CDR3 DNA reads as TGTGCCAGCAGCGTAGAGGGACAGATTTATCAGCCCCAGCATTTT. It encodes CASSVEGQIYQPQHF.

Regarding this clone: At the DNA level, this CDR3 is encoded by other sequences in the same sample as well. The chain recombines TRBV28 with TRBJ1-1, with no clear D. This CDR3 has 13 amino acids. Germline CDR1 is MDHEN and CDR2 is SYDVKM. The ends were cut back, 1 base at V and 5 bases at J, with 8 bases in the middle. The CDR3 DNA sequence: TGTGCCAGCAGTTTATTGGGGAGTACTGAAGCTTTCTTT. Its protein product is CASSLLGSTEAFF.

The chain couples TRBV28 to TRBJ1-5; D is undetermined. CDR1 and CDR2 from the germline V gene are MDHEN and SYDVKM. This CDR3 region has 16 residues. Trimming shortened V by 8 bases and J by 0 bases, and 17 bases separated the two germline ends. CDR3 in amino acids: CASGRADLFSNQPQHF. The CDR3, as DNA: TGTGCCAGCGGGAGGGCGGATCTTTTTAGCAATCAGCCCCAGCATTTT.

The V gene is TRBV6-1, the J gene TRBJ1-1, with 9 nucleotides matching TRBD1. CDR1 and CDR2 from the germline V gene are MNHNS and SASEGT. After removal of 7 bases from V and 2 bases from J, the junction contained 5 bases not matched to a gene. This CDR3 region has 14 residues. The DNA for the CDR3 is TGTGCCAGCACCCCGGGACAGGGTAACACTGAAGCTTTCTTT. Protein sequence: CASTPGQGNTEAFF.

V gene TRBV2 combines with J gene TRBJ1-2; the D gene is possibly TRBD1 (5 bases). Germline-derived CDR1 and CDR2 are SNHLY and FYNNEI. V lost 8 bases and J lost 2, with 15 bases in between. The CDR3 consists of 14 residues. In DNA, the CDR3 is TGTGCCAGCGGCCCGGCCAGGGAGAACTATGGCTACACCTTC. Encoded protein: CASGPARENYGYTF.

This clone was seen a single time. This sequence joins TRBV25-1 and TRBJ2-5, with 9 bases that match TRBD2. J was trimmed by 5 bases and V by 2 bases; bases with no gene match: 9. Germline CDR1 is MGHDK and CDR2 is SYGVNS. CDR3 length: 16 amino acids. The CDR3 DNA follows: TGTGCCAGCAGTGAACCCCTAGCGGGATATTTGGAGACCCAGTACTTC. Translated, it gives CASSEPLAGYLETQYF. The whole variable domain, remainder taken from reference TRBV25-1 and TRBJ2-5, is EADIYQTPRYLVIGTGKKITLECSQTMGHDKMYWYQQDPGMELHLIHYSYGVNSTEKGDLSSESTVSRIRTEHFPLTLESARPSHTSQYLCASSEPLAGYLETQYFGPGTRLLVL.

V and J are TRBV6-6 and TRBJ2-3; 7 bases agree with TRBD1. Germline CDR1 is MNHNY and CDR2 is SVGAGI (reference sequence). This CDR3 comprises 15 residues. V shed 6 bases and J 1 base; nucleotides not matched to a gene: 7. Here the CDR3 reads CASRARQGRTDTQYF. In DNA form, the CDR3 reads TGTGCCAGCAGGGCAAGACAGGGCCGCACAGATACGCAGTATTTT.

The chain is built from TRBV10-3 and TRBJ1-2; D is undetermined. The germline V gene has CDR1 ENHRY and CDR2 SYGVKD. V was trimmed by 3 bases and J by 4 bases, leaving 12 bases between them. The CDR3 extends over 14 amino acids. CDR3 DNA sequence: TGTGCCATCAGTGACACCCAAAAGGTCTATGGCTACACCTTC. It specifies CAISDTQKVYGYTF.

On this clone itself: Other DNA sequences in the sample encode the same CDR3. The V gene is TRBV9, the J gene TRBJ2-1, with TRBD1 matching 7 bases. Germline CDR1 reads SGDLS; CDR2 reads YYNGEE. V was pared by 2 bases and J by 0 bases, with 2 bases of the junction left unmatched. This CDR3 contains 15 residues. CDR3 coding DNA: TGTGCCAGCAGCGTGACAGGGAGCTCCTACAATGAGCAGTTCTTC. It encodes CASSVTGSSYNEQFF.

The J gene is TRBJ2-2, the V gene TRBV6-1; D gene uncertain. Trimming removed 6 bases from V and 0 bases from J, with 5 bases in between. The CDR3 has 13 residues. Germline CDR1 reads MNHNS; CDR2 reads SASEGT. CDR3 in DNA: TGTGCCAGCAGGACAACGAACACCGGGGAGCTGTTTTTT. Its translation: CASRTTNTGELFF.

Here the CDR3 reads CASSERRSSTNEKLFF. For the CDR3, the DNA is TGTGCCAGCAGTGAACGGAGGAGTTCAACTAATGAAAAACTGTTTTTT. This rearrangement joins TRBV6-1 to TRBJ1-4, with no clear D. V lost 2 bases and J 0 bases, leaving 10 bases between the germline ends. The CDR3 spans 16 residues. CDR1 is MNHNS and CDR2 is SASEGT in the germline V gene.

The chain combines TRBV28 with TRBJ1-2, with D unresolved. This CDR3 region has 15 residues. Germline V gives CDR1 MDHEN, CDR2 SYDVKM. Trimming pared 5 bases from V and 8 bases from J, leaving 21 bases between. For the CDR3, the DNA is TGTGCCAGCAGTCTGGATGTTTTTTCGGGAGGCGGCTACACCTTC. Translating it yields CASSLDVFSGGGYTF.

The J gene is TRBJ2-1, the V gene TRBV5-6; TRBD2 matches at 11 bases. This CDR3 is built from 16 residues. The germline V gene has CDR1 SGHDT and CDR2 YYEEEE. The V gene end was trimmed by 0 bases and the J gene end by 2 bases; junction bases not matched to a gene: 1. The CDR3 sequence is CASSLELAGAYNEQFF. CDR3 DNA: TGTGCCAGCAGCTTGGAACTAGCGGGAGCCTACAATGAGCAGTTCTTC.

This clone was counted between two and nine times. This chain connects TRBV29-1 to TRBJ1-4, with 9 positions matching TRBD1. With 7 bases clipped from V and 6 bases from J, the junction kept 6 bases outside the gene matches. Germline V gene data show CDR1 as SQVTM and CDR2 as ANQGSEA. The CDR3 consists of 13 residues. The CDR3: CSAKTGGDEKLFF. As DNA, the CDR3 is TGCAGCGCTAAGACAGGGGGAGATGAAAAACTGTTTTTT.

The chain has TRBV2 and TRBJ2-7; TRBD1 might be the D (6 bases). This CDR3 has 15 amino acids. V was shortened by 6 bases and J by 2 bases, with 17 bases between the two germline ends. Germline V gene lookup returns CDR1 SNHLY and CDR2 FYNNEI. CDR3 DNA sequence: TGTGCCAGCAGGGGCGGACAGCCTCGGACCTACGAGCAGTACTTC. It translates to CASRGGQPRTYEQYF.